This T cell receptor (beta chain) is from a study of blood T cell repertoires in COVID-19. Under the authors' procedure: Quantification of nucleated cells was approximated via reference gene primer amplification. Sequencing was performed with immunoSEQ multiplex PCR; in TCRdb, only in-frame clones are kept and a portion is missing. Clone size and the V and J calls come from that table; the DNA yielded D and trimming. Of over 200,000 clones listed, about 89% are singletons. The ends lost 5 bases at V and 3 bases at J; junction bases unmatched: 1. Germline V gene lookup returns CDR1 KGHSH and CDR2 LQKENI. The CDR3 loop spans 12 amino acids.

Sequenced: peripheral blood. This receptor was obtained from a man aged 55 to 70 who had recovered from COVID-19. V is TRBV18 and J is TRBJ2-7; 7 bases match TRBD1. For the CDR3, the DNA is TGTGCCAGCTCAGGGGACAGCTACGAGCAGTACTTC. This gives the protein CASSGDSYEQYF.